A selection of T cell receptor beta chains follows, all from one sample in a study of T-cell reconstitution after alpha-beta-depleted transplantation in children. TCRdb redid the calling of the PCR reads with MiXCR, one entry per CDR3 protein. Of 500,000 to 650,000 distinct CDR3 sequences in the sample, 10% to 15% were seen once. The specimen comprised PBMCs, mostly from graft donor cells, sampled 360 days after TCRalphabeta/CD19-depleted stem cell transplant. The receptor source for this set is a male patient between 5 and 17 years old who had a stem cell transplant for acute myeloid leukemia, so the T cells may come from the graft donor. CDR3s include the opening cysteine and the closing phenylalanine or tryptophan. D genes are given only for firm matches. Clone size is not always given. Where it is, it says once, few, many or a class for expanded clones.

TRBJ2-6 | TRBV9 | NA | 17 | TRBD1 | CASSGGQGKAGANVLTF | TGTGCCAGCAGCGGGGGACAGGGAAAGGCCGGGGCCAACGTCCTGACTTTC
TRBJ2-1 | TRBV7-8 | few | 21 | TRBD2 | CASSFQDGELAGVRVYNEQFF | TGTGCCAGCAGCTTCCAAGACGGAGAACTAGCGGGAGTTCGGGTATACAATGAGCAGTTCTTC
TRBJ2-1 | TRBV11-3 | few | 14 | NA | CASSLAPTLDEQFF | TGTGCCAGCAGCTTAGCCCCGACCCTGGATGAGCAGTTCTTC
TRBJ2-7 | TRBV9 | few | 16 | NA | CASSFGMGTDSYEQYF | TGTGCCAGCAGCTTTGGTATGGGGACCGATTCCTACGAGCAGTACTTC
TRBJ2-1 | TRBV20-1 | NA | 14 | TRBD2 | CSARNSGRKNEQFF | TGCAGTGCTAGAAATAGCGGGAGGAAAAATGAGCAGTTCTTC
TRBJ2-7 | TRBV7-9 | few | 15 | NA | CASSFPGHGYYEQYF | TGTGCCAGCAGCTTCCCGGGACACGGGTACTACGAGCAGTACTTC
TRBJ2-1 | TRBV20-1 | NA | 11 | NA | CSGAPLDEQFF | TGCAGCGGGGCCCCCTTGGATGAGCAGTTCTTC
TRBJ2-3 | TRBV3-1 | NA | 15 | TRBD2 | CASRGVAGGPDTQYF | TGTGCCAGCAGAGGGGTAGCGGGGGGGCCAGATACGCAGTATTTT
TRBJ2-3 | TRBV27 | many | 15 | TRBD2 | CASSPPAGGADTQYF | TGTGCCAGCAGTCCCCCAGCGGGAGGCGCAGATACGCAGTATTTT
TRBJ2-1 | TRBV11-3 | NA | 12 | NA | CASKTAGNEQFF | TGTGCCAGCAAAACAGCGGGCAATGAGCAGTTCTTC
TRBJ2-3 | TRBV6-1 | NA | 13 | NA | CASSPPVTDTQYF | TGTGCCAGCAGTCCCCCCGTCACAGATACGCAGTATTTT
TRBJ2-3 | TRBV7-2 | NA | 11 | NA | CASSAADTQYF | TGTGCCAGCTCTGCCGCGGATACGCAGTATTTT
TRBJ2-1 | TRBV7-2 | few | 22 | TRBD2 | CASRLVGTSGRGGRNPYNEQFF | TGTGCCAGCAGACTAGTGGGGACTAGCGGGAGAGGGGGCAGGAATCCCTACAATGAGCAGTTCTTC
TRBJ1-1 | TRBV12-5 | many | 15 | NA | CASGLEEGVGTEAFF | TGTGCTAGTGGTTTGGAGGAGGGGGTGGGGACTGAAGCTTTCTTT
TRBJ2-2 | TRBV4-3 | many | 14 | NA | CASSLRALTGELFF | TGCGCCAGCAGCCTCCGGGCTCTCACCGGGGAGCTGTTTTTT
TRBJ2-5 | TRBV20-1 | NA | 13 | NA | CSAGGRARGAQYF | TGCAGTGCCGGTGGGCGGGCGAGAGGGGCCCAGTACTTC
TRBJ2-4 | TRBV4-2 | many | 14 | TRBD2 | CASSPRGRENIQYF | TGTGCCAGCAGCCCTCGGGGGAGGGAAAACATTCAGTACTTC
TRBJ2-5 | TRBV12-3/TRBV12-4 | few | 15 | TRBD1 | CASSQLRQGGETQYF | TGTGCCAGCAGTCAATTAAGACAGGGGGGGGAGACCCAGTACTTC
TRBJ2-2 | TRBV15 | NA | 13 | NA | CATSRERLGELFF | TGTGCCACCAGCAGAGAACGCCTCGGGGAGCTGTTTTTT
TRBJ2-1 | TRBV27 | NA | 16 | TRBD2 | CASSPLAVSSYNEQFF | TGTGCCAGCAGTCCCCTAGCGGTTAGCTCCTACAATGAGCAGTTCTTC
TRBJ2-2 | TRBV7-2 | few | 17 | NA | CASSLVEGVVNTGELFF | TGTGCCAGCAGCTTAGTAGAGGGGGTCGTGAACACCGGGGAGCTGTTTTTT
TRBJ2-7 | TRBV5-1 | few | 14 | NA | CASSLGTISHEQYF | TGCGCCAGCAGCTTAGGGACCATCTCCCACGAGCAGTACTTC
TRBJ2-5 | TRBV7-9 | many | 16 | NA | CASSLPEAGLQETQYF | TGTGCCAGCAGCTTACCGGAGGCAGGTCTTCAAGAGACCCAGTACTTC
TRBJ2-1 | TRBV6-2/TRBV6-3 | many | 16 | NA | CASSPPAGLGGNEQFF | TGTGCCAGCAGTCCACCAGCGGGCCTGGGGGGTAATGAGCAGTTCTTC
TRBJ2-1 | TRBV4-2 | many | 15 | NA | CASSSGGSPINEQFF | TGTGCCAGCAGTTCCGGAGGGAGCCCCATCAATGAGCAGTTCTTC
TRBJ2-4 | TRBV28 | once | 15 | NA | CASSSRRAIKNIQYF | TGTGCCAGCAGTTCTCGCCGGGCCATCAAAAACATTCAGTACTTC
TRBJ1-6 | TRBV25-1 | NA | 14 | TRBD1 | CASRQGGKNSPLHF | TGTGCCAGCAGACAGGGGGGGAAAAATTCACCCCTCCACTTT
TRBJ2-5 | TRBV21-1 | many | 14 | NA | CASSKAGRGETQYF | TGTGCCAGCAGCAAAGCGGGCAGGGGAGAGACCCAGTACTTC
TRBJ2-7 | TRBV5-6 | NA | 13 | NA | CASSPIATYEQYF | TGTGCCAGCAGCCCCATAGCGACCTACGAGCAGTACTTC
TRBJ2-3 | TRBV4-3 | many | 13 | NA | CASSQGLTDTQYF | TGCGCCAGCAGCCAGGGACTTACAGATACGCAGTATTTT
TRBJ2-2 | TRBV4-2 | few | 17 | TRBD1 | CASSQWLGGANTGELFF | TGTGCCAGCAGCCAATGGTTAGGGGGCGCGAACACCGGGGAGCTGTTTTTT
TRBJ2-7 | TRBV12-3/TRBV12-4 | NA | 13 | TRBD1 | CASRLGQGYEQYF | TGTGCCAGCAGGTTGGGACAGGGCTACGAGCAGTACTTC
TRBJ1-3 | TRBV7-2 | many | 15 | NA | CASSLMQSSGNTIYF | TGTGCCAGCAGCTTAATGCAGAGCTCTGGAAACACCATATATTTT
TRBJ2-3 | TRBV9 | NA | 18 | TRBD1 | CASSAGQGARLSTDTQYF | TGTGCCAGCAGCGCTGGACAGGGGGCGCGTCTGTCCACAGATACGCAGTATTTT
TRBJ1-6 | TRBV7-2 | NA | 16 | NA | CASSPQTGDTGRPLHF | TGTGCCAGCAGCCCGCAAACAGGAGACACAGGGAGACCCCTCCACTTT
TRBJ2-2 | TRBV28 | many | 15 | TRBD1 | CASTGQGTNTGELFF | TGTGCCAGCACAGGACAGGGTACGAACACCGGGGAGCTGTTTTTT
TRBJ2-7 | TRBV28 | few | 13 | NA | CASKGGMIYEQYF | TGTGCCAGCAAGGGCGGGATGATATACGAGCAGTACTTC
TRBJ2-2 | TRBV9 | many | 14 | NA | CASSVVGGAGELFF | TGTGCCAGCAGCGTAGTCGGGGGTGCCGGGGAGCTGTTTTTT
TRBJ2-3 | TRBV4-2 | NA | 17 | TRBD2 | CASSQVRREGQADTQYF | TGTGCCAGCAGCCAAGTCCGTAGGGAGGGCCAGGCAGATACGCAGTATTTT
TRBJ2-1 | TRBV10-3 | NA | 13 | NA | CATQSGVDNEQFF | TGTGCCACCCAGTCGGGGGTCGACAATGAGCAGTTCTTC
TRBJ2-6 | TRBV28 | NA | 16 | TRBD1 | CASSLDRVAGANVLTF | TGTGCCAGCAGTTTAGACAGGGTCGCTGGGGCCAACGTCCTGACTTTC
TRBJ2-1 | TRBV6-2/TRBV6-3 | few | 16 | NA | CASSSRPGLPTGEQFF | TGTGCCAGCAGTTCCCGACCGGGACTCCCAACCGGGGAGCAGTTCTTC
TRBJ2-7 | TRBV28 | NA | 13 | NA | CASVSGTPYEQYF | TGTGCCAGCGTATCCGGGACACCTTACGAGCAGTACTTC
TRBJ1-1 | TRBV6-5 | few | 18 | NA | CASSPLQVSTGLNTEAFF | TGTGCCAGCAGCCCACTCCAAGTTTCGACAGGCCTGAACACTGAAGCTTTCTTT
TRBJ2-2 | TRBV7-7 | few | 16 | NA | CASSERGFGNTGELFF | TGTGCTAGCAGCGAACGGGGCTTCGGGAACACCGGGGAGCTGTTTTTT
TRBJ2-1 | TRBV27 | few | 16 | NA | CASSLVSPGLIDEQFF | TGTGCCAGCAGTCTGGTCTCCCCGGGGTTGATCGATGAGCAGTTCTTC
TRBJ2-5 | TRBV18 | once | 15 | TRBD1 | CASSPQGAAQETQYF | TGTGCCAGCTCACCTCAGGGGGCGGCTCAAGAGACCCAGTACTTC
TRBJ2-2 | TRBV20-1 | many | 12 | NA | CSAPPSTGELFF | TGCAGTGCTCCCCCGAGTACCGGGGAGCTGTTTTTT
TRBJ2-6 | TRBV11-1 | few | 18 | TRBD1 | CASSPRIGQGTGANVLTF | TGTGCCAGCAGCCCCAGGATCGGACAGGGAACTGGGGCCAACGTCCTGACTTTC
TRBJ2-7 | TRBV29-1 | NA | 13 | NA | CSVAPHATYEQYF | TGCAGCGTTGCTCCACACGCGACCTACGAGCAGTACTTC
TRBJ1-1 | TRBV6-5 | NA | 16 | TRBD1 | CASSYSTGGDPAEAFF | TGTGCCAGCAGTTACTCGACAGGGGGCGACCCGGCTGAAGCTTTCTTT
TRBJ2-1 | TRBV24-1 | NA | 15 | NA | CATSDSGGSYNEQFF | TGTGCCACCAGTGATTCGGGCGGTTCCTACAATGAGCAGTTCTTC
TRBJ2-5 | TRBV27 | NA | 15 | NA | CASSPTTHREETQYF | TGTGCCAGCAGTCCAACTACTCATAGGGAAGAGACCCAGTACTTC